The 6 T cell receptor beta chains in this list originate from one sample, sequenced in a study of cytomegalovirus exposure and HLA in healthy donors. The study ran its PCR with 60 Vbeta and 13 Jbeta primers. TCRdb's copy holds only in-frame clones and misses some; the assay was immunoSEQ multiplex PCR. The table shows approximately 54,000 clones, with approximately 82% occurring only once. Sample: PBMCs. The source of these receptors is a woman younger than 35 in good health and CMV-seronegative.

The chain recombines TRBV6-1 with TRBJ2-6; D may be TRBD2 (5 bases). Trimming left V 4 bases short and J 0 bases short, with 19 bases between. The CDR3 extends over 19 amino acids. Germline V lookup: CDR1 MNHNS, CDR2 SASEGT. CDR3 region: CASSGIWGAPDSGANVLTF. The CDR3 bases are TGTGCCAGCAGTGGTATTTGGGGAGCGCCCGACTCTGGGGCCAACGTCCTGACTTTC.

A note on this clone: The junction departs from the called germline gene at one end, perhaps through a read error. CDR3 sequence reads: CASSSPYRGGGTKNSQYF. For the CDR3, the DNA is TGTGCCAGCAGTTCACCCTACAGGGGTGGGGGAACCAAAAACAGTCAGTACTTC. The rearrangement links TRBV28 to TRBJ2-4; 7 positions match TRBD1. Germline V gene data show CDR1 as MDHEN and CDR2 as SYDVKM. This CDR3 has 18 residues.

Here the CDR3 DNA reads TGTGCCAGCAGTTTAGGAGCGGGTTTGAGTGGGAATGAGCAGTTCTTC. Protein product: CASSLGAGLSGNEQFF. The chain carries TRBV27 and TRBJ2-1, with a weak D call TRBD2 (6 bases). Germline V lookup: CDR1 MNHEY, CDR2 SMNVEV (reference sequence). V was pared by 2 bases and J by 7 bases, with 18 bases between. The CDR3 length is 16 residues.

The chain employs TRBV9 and TRBJ1-1, with TRBD1 identical over 8 bases. V dropped 3 bases and J dropped 0; count of bases not matched to a gene: 4. The CDR3 consists of 15 residues. Per the germline V gene, CDR1 is SGDLS and CDR2 is YYNGEE. In nucleotides, the CDR3 is TGTGCCAGCAGCGCCTCGACAGGGGTGAACACTGAAGCTTTCTTT. Amino acid sequence: CASSASTGVNTEAFF. Together with reference TRBV9 and TRBJ1-1, the CDR3 gives the full variable domain: DSGVTQTPKHLITATGQRVTLRCSPRSGDLSVYWYQQSLDQGLQFLIQYYNGEERAKGNILERFSAQQFPDLHSELNLSSLELGDSALYFCASSASTGVNTEAFFGQGTRLTVV.

This chain connects TRBV19 to TRBJ2-1; 8 nucleotides align to TRBD2. The V gene end was trimmed by 0 bases and the J gene end by 4 bases; junction bases not matched to a gene: 2. This CDR3 comprises 15 residues. The germline V gene has CDR1 LNHDA and CDR2 SQIVND (reference sequence). The CDR3 sequence: CASSIEAGGYNEQFF. The CDR3 nucleotides read TGTGCCAGTAGTATAGAGGCGGGAGGTTACAATGAGCAGTTCTTC.

This clone has a single count. V usage is TRBV28 and J usage is TRBJ1-2; 7 nucleotides agree with TRBD1. J gave up 0 bases and V 5 bases, and 6 bases lay outside the gene matches. Germline V CDR1 and CDR2: MDHEN, SYDVKM. The CDR3 runs 15 residues. The CDR3 nucleotides are TGTGCCAGCAGTCAAGCCGGGACAGCTAACTATGGCTACACCTTC. Translation gives CASSQAGTANYGYTF.